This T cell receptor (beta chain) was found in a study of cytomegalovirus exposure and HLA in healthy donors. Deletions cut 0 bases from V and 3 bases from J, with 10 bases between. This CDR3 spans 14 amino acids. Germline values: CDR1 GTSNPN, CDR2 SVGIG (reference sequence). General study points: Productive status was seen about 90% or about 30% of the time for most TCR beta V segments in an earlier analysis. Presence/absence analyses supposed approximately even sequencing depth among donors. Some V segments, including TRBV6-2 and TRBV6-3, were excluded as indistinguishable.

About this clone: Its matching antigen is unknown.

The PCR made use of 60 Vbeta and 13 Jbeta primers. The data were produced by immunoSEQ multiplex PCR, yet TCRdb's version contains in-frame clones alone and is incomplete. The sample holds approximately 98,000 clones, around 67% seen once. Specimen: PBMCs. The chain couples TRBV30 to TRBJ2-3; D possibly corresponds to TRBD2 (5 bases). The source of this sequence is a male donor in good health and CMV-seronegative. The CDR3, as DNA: TGTGCCTGGAGTGTTAACGGGAATACAGATACGCAGTATTTT. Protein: CAWSVNGNTDTQYF. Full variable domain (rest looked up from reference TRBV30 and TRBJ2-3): SQTIHQWPATLVQPVGSPLSLECTVEGTSNPNLYWYRQAAGRGLQLLFYSVGIGQISSEVPQNLSASRPQDRQFILSSKKLLLSDSGFYLCAWSVNGNTDTQYFGPGTRLTVL.